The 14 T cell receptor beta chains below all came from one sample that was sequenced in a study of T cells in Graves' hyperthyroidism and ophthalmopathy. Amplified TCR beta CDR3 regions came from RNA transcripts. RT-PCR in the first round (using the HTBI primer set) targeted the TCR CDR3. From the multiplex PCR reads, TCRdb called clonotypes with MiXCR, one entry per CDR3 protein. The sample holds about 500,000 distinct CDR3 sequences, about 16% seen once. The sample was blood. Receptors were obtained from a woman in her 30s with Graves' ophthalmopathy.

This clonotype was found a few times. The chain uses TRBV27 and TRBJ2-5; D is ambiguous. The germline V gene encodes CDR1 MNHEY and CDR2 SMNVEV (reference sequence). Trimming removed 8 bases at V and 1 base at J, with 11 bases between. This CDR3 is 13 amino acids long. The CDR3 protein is CASGRTLQETQYF. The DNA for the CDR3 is TGTGCCAGCGGACGTACTCTCCAAGAGACCCAGTACTTC.

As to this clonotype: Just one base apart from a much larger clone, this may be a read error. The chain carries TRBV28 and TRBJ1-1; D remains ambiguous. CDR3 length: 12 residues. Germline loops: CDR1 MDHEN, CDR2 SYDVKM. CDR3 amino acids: CASSSSNAEAFF. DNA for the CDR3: TGTGCCAGCAGTTCATCGAACGCTGAAGCTTTCTTT.

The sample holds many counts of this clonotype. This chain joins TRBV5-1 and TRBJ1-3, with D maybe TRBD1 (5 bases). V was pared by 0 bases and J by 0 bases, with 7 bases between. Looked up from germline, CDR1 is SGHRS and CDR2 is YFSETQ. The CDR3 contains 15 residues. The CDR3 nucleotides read TGCGCCAGCAGCTTGGTTGGGGCCTCTGGAAACACCATATATTTT. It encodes CASSLVGASGNTIYF.

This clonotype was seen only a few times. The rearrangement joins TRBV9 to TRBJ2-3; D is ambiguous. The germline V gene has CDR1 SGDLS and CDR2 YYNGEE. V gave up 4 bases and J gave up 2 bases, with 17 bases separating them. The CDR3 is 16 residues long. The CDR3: CASSNPSAESTDTQYF. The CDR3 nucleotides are TGTGCCAGCAGCAACCCCTCAGCAGAGTCCACAGATACGCAGTATTTT.

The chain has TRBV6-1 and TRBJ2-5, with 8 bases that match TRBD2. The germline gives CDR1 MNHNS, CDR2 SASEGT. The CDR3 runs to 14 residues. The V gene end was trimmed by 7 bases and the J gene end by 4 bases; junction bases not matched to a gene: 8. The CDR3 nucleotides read TGTGCCAGCAAGGTAGCGGGAATCTCAGAGACCCAGTACTTC. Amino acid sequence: CASKVAGISETQYF.

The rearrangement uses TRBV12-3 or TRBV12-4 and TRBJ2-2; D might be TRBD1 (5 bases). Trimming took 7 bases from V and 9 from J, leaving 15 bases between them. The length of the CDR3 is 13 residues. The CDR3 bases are TGTGCCAGCATCATGGGTGGGGCCCGGGAGCTGTTTTTT. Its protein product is CASIMGGARELFF.

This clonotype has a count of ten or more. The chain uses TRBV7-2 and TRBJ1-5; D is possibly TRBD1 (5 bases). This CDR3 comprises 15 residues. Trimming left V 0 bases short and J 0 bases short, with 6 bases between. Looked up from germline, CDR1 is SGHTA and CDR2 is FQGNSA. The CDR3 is CASSLATVSNQPQHF. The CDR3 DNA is TGTGCCAGCAGCTTAGCGACAGTTAGCAATCAGCCCCAGCATTTT.

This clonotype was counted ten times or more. CDR3 DNA sequence: TGTGCCAGCAGCTTGAGCGGCGAGCAGTTCTTC. The encoded protein is CASSLSGEQFF. The rearrangement uses TRBV7-2 and TRBJ2-1; D is possibly TRBD2 (5 bases). Germline V gives CDR1 SGHTA, CDR2 FQGNSA. Trimming took off 3 bases at V and 10 bases at J, with 7 bases between the two ends. The CDR3 loop spans 11 amino acids.

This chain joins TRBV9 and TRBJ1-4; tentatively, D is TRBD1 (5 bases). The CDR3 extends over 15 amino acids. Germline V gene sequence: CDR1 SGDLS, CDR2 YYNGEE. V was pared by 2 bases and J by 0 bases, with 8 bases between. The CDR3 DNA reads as TGTGCCAGCAGCGTGAGGGGAGCAACTAATGAAAAACTGTTTTTT. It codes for CASSVRGATNEKLFF.

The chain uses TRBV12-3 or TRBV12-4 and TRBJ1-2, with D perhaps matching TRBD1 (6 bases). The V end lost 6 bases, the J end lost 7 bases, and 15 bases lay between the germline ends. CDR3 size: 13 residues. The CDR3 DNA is TGTGCCAGCAGCGACACAGGGCACGCTGGCTACACCTTC. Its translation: CASSDTGHAGYTF.

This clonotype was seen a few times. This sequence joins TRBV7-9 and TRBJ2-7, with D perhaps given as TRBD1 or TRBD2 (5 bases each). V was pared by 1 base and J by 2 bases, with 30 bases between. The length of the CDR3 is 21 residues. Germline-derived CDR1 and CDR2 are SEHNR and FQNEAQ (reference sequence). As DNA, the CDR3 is TGTGCCAGCAGCTTAGTCTCCGGTGGGGGTAGATACGCAGGGATCCCCTACGAGCAGTACTTC. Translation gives CASSLVSGGGRYAGIPYEQYF.

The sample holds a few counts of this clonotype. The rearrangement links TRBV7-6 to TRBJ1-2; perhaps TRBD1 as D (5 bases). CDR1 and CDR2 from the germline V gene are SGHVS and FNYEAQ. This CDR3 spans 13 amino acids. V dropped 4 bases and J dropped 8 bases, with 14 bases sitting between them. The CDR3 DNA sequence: TGTGCCAGCAGCTCCGGGGGAGCATGGGGCTACACCTTC. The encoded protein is CASSSGGAWGYTF.

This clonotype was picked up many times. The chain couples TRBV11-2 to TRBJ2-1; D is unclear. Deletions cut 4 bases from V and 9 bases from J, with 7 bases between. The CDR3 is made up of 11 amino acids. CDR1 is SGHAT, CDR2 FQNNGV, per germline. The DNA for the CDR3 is TGTGCCAGCAGCTCATATGTTGAGCAGTTCTTC. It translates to CASSSYVEQFF.

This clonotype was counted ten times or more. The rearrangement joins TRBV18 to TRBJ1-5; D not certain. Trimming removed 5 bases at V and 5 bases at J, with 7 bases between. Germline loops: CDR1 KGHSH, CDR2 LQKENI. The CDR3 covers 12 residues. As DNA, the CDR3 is TGTGCCAGCTCAAACTACGATCAGCCCCAGCATTTT. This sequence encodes CASSNYDQPQHF.